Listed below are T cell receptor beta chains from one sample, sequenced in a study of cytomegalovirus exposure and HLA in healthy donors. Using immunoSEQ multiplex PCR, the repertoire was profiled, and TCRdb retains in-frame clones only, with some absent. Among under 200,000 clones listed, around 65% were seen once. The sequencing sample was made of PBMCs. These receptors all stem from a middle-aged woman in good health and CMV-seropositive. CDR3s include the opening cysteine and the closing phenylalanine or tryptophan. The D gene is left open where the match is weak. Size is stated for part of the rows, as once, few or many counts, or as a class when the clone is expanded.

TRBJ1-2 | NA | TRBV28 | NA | TGTGCCAGCAGTTTCCAGGGGCAGGCTAACTATGGCTACACCTTC | CASSFQGQANYGYTF
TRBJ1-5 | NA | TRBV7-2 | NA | TGTGCCAGCAGCTTAGCGCTAGTCCGGTTCAATCAGCCCCAGCATTTT | CASSLALVRFNQPQHF
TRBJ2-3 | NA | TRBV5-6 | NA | TGTGCCAGCAGCTCGCTAGGGGCAGGTAGCACAGATACGCAGTATTTT | CASSSLGAGSTDTQYF
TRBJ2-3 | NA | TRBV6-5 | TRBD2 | TGTGCCAGCAGTCTTAGCGGGGGCCCCCGTACGCAGTATTTT | CASSLSGGPRTQYF
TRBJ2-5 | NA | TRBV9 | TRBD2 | TGTGCCAGCAGCAAGACTAGCGGGAGGGGAGAGACCCAGTACTTC | CASSKTSGRGETQYF
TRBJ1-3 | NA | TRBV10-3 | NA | TGTGCCATCAGTGCGGGAGGCTCTGGAAACACCATATATTTT | CAISAGGSGNTIYF
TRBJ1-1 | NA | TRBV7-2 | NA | TGTGCCAGCAGCTTATACCAGGCGAACACTGAAGCTTTCTTT | CASSLYQANTEAFF
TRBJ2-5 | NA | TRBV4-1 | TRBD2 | TGCGCCAGCAGCCAAGGAAGCGGGAGAGGAGAGACCCAGTACTTC | CASSQGSGRGETQYF
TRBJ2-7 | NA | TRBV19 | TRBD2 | TGTGCCAGTAGTGATAGCGGGAGCTACGAGCAGTACTTC | CASSDSGSYEQYF
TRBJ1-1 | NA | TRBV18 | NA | TGTGCCAGCTCAGCCGGGGGTGAAGCTTTCTTT | CASSAGGEAFF
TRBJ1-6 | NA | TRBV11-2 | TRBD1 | TGTGCCAGCAGCTCGCGGACAGGGATCAATTCACCCCTCCACTTT | CASSSRTGINSPLHF
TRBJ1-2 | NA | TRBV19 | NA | TGTGCCAGTAGTATGGATTCGGGTCCTAACTATGGCTACACCTTC | CASSMDSGPNYGYTF
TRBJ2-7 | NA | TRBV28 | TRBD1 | TGTGCCAGCGGGGGACAGCTTAACCCCTACGAGCAGTACTTC | CASGGQLNPYEQYF
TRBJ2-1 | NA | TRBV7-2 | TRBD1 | TGTGCCAGCAGCAGACAGGGTTATGAGCAGTTCTTC | CASSRQGYEQFF
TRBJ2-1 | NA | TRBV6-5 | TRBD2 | TGTGCCAGCAGACCCACTAGCGGGGTCCCAAATGAGCAGTTCTTC | CASRPTSGVPNEQFF
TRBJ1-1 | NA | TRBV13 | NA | TGTGCCAGCAGCCCGCGCCGTGAAGCTTTCTTT | CASSPRREAFF
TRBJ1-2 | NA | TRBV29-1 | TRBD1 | TGCAGCGTTGAAGAGGCAGGGGGCGCGAGCGATGGCTACACCTTC | CSVEEAGGASDGYTF
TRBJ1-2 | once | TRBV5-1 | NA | TGCGCCAGCAGCTTGCGGAATGACTATGGCTACCCCTTC | CASSLRNDYGYPF
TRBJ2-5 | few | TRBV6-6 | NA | TGTGCCAGCAGTTACCGACTGCAACAAGAGACCCAGTACTTC | CASSYRLQQETQYF
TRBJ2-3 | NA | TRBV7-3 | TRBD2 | TGTGCCAGCGGGACTAGCGCATCTAGAAGCACAGATACGCAGTATTTT | CASGTSASRSTDTQYF